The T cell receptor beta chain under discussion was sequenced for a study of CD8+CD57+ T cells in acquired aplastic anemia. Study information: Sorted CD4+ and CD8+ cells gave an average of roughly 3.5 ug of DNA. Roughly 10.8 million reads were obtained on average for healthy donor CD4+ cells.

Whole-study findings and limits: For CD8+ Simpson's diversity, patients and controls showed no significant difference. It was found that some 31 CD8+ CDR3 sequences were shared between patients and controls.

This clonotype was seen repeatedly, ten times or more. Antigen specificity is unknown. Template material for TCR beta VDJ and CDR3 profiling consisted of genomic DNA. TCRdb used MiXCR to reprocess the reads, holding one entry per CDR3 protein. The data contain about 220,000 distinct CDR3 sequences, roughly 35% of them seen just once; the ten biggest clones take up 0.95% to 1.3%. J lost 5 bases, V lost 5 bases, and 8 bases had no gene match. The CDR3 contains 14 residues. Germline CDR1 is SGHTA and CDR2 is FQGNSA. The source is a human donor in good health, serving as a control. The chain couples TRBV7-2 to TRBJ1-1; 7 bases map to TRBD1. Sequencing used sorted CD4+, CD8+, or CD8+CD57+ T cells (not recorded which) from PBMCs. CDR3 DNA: TGTGCCAGCAGCCGACGAGGGGGCCTTACTGAAGCTTTCTTT. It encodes CASSRRGGLTEAFF.